The 10 T cell receptor beta chains reported below all come from one sample, sequenced in a study of neoadjuvant anti-PD-1 for oral cavity cancer (dated by TCRdb to the early 2020s). The time point label on this specimen signifies: after neoadjuvant nivolumab, at surgical resection. The library was prepared using the immunoSEQ multiplex PCR assay. As stored in TCRdb, this immuneACCESS dataset retains in-frame rearrangements with V and J assigned. A fraction of the clones does not appear; measured against another copy, unresolved V genes explain less than half of the discrepancy, and the remainder lacks a known reason. The sample table shows approximately 15,000 clones, and roughly 77% are seen once. The leading ten clones occupy around 2.5% of the sample. Sequenced material: PBMCs, taken after nivolumab (anti-PD-1) treatment. All receptors derive from a person between 40 and 85 years old with oral cavity squamous cell carcinoma.

Only a few counts were recorded for this clone. The chain is built from TRBV6-5 and TRBJ1-2; D gene ambiguous. Per the germline V gene, CDR1 is MNHEY and CDR2 is SVGAGI. V lost 0 bases, J lost 3 bases, and 11 bases lay in between. This CDR3 is 15 amino acids long. CDR3 sequence: CASSYSPGTYYGYTF. CDR3 nucleotides: TGTGCCAGCAGTTACTCCCCAGGTACCTACTATGGCTACACCTTC.

The chain combines TRBV4-1 with TRBJ1-3; no reliable D call. Germline CDR1 reads MGHRA; CDR2 reads YSYEKL. Trimming pared 1 base from V and 0 bases from J, leaving 16 bases between. This CDR3 contains 18 residues. The CDR3 nucleotides are TGCGCCAGCAGCCAAGGGACCCGCGCTTACCTCTCTGGAAACACCATATATTTT. This gives the protein CASSQGTRAYLSGNTIYF.

V is TRBV4-1 and J is TRBJ2-1; D ambiguous. The CDR3 is 14 residues long. V shed 3 bases and J shed 6 bases, with 12 bases lying between them. The V gene's germline CDR1 is MGHRA and CDR2 YSYEKL. CDR3 region: CASSHPTKRNEQFF. The CDR3 DNA sequence: TGCGCCAGCAGCCACCCAACTAAACGCAATGAGCAGTTCTTC.

This chain joins TRBV6-5 and TRBJ1-6; D not resolved. V was trimmed by 7 bases and J by 5 bases, leaving 12 bases between them. This CDR3 spans 14 amino acids. Germline loops: CDR1 MNHEY, CDR2 SVGAGI. The CDR3 nucleotides read TGTGCCAGCAAGGTCCGCAGGAATAATTCACCCCTCCACTTT. Protein sequence: CASKVRRNNSPLHF.

This chain links TRBV7-9 with TRBJ1-1; D is uncertain. Germline V gene data show CDR1 as SEHNR and CDR2 as FQNEAQ (reference sequence). Trimming pared 1 base from V and 1 base from J, leaving 7 bases between. CDR3 size: 14 residues. The CDR3 spells CASSLVSGNTEAFF. Here the CDR3 DNA reads TGTGCCAGCAGCTTAGTCTCAGGGAACACTGAAGCTTTCTTT.

The genes are TRBV6-5 and TRBJ1-3; D uncertain. The CDR3 is 16 residues long. Germline CDR1 MNHEY, CDR2 SVGAGI. The ends were cut back, 4 bases at V and 2 bases at J, with 15 bases in the middle. In nucleotides, the CDR3 is TGTGCCAGCAGTTCAAGACCAGGTCCTCCTGGAAACACCATATATTTT. It encodes CASSSRPGPPGNTIYF.

The chain links TRBV7-9 to TRBJ2-7; either TRBD1 or TRBD2 may supply D (5 bases each). Trimming pared 5 bases from V and 4 bases from J, leaving 9 bases between. There are 12 residues in the CDR3. Germline-derived CDR1 and CDR2 are SEHNR and FQNEAQ (reference sequence). Written as DNA, the CDR3 is TGTGCCAGCAGCAAGAGGGGATACGAGCAGTACTTC. This translates into CASSKRGYEQYF.

The chain recombines TRBV6-1 with TRBJ1-2, with 7 bases lining up with TRBD1. The CDR3 extends over 18 amino acids. V trimming: 2 bases; J trimming: 1 base; junction bases outside the gene matches: 13. Per the germline V gene, CDR1 is MNHNS and CDR2 is SASEGT. CDR3 sequence (DNA): TGTGCCAGCAGTGAAAGGGGGGCAGGGGGAGGCGTTAACTATGGCTACACCTTC. It is translated as CASSERGAGGGVNYGYTF.

The chain is built from TRBV7-9 and TRBJ2-1; 7 bases are shared with TRBD2. J gave up 5 bases and V 5 bases, and 15 bases lay outside the gene matches. Per the germline V gene, CDR1 is SEHNR and CDR2 is FQNEAQ (reference sequence). This CDR3 region has 17 residues. CDR3 sequence (DNA): TGTGCCAGCAGCCCCTCCAAGGGCGGGAGTAGGCACAATGAGCAGTTCTTC. Its protein product is CASSPSKGGSRHNEQFF.

This clone was counted once. An end of the junction does not agree with germline; a read error may underlie this. The chain couples TRBV25-1 to TRBJ2-7, with TRBD2 as a possible D gene (6 bases). Germline V gene data show CDR1 as MGHDK and CDR2 as SYGVNS. The length of the CDR3 is 15 residues. CDR3 bases: TGTGCCAGCAGTGAACCGGGGGACGCACCCTACGAGCAGTGCTTC. It codes for CASSEPGDAPYEQCF.